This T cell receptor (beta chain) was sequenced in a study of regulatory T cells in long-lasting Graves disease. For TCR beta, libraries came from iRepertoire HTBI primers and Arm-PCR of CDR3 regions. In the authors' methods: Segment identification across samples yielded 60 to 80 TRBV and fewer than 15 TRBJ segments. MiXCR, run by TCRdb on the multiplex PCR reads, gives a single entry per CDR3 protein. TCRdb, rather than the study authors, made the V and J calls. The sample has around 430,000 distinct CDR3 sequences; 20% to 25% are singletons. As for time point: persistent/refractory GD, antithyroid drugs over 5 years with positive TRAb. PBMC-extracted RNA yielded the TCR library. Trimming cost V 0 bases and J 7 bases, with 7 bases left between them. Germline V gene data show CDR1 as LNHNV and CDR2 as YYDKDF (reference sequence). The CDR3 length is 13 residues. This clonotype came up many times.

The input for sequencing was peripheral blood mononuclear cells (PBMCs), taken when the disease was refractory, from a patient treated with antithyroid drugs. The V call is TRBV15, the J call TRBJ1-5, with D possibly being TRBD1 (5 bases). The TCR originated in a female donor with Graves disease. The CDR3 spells CATSREGEQPQHF. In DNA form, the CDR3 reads TGTGCCACCAGCAGAGAAGGGGAGCAGCCCCAGCATTTT. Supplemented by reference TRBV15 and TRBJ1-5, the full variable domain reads DAMVIQNPRYQVTQFGKPVTLSCSQTLNHNVMYWYQQKSSQAPKLLFHYYDKDFNNEADTPDNFQSRRPNTSFCFLDIRSPGLGDTAMYLCATSREGEQPQHFGDGTRLSIL.